Listed here are 20 T cell receptor beta chains from one sample, sequenced in a study of shared clonotypes between healthy human individuals. Some clones are missing from TCRdb's copy, which holds only in-frame ones; the method was immunoSEQ multiplex PCR. Among some 380,000 clones listed, 90% to 98% were seen once. The sequencing input was memory CD8+ T cells sorted from blood. The subset was: CD45RO+ cells pooled with CCR7-negative TemRA cells. All receptors derive from a man aged 30 to 45 in good health.

This rearrangement joins TRBV30 to TRBJ2-1; D perhaps matches TRBD1 (5 bases). Germline-derived CDR1 and CDR2 are GTSNPN and SVGIG (reference sequence). This CDR3 is built from 13 residues. Between the trimmed V and J ends, which lost 3 bases and 4 bases, there was a span of 10 bases. The CDR3 DNA is TGTGCCTGGAGCAGGGCCCTTTACAATGAGCAGTTCTTC. This gives the protein CAWSRALYNEQFF.

The chain employs TRBV4-2 and TRBJ2-1; 7 nucleotides line up with TRBD2. The CDR3 is 16 amino acids. V gave up 1 base and J gave up 6 bases; unmatched junction bases: 9. Germline CDR1 reads LGHNA; CDR2 reads YNFKEQ. The CDR3 reads CASSQARGRAGNEQFF. CDR3 nucleotides: TGTGCCAGCAGCCAAGCCCGTGGGAGGGCGGGCAATGAGCAGTTCTTC.

V gene TRBV5-1 combines with J gene TRBJ2-7; no clear D gene. The CDR3 has 12 residues. Trimming took 4 bases from V and 3 from J, leaving 8 bases between them. Germline CDR1 reads SGHRS; CDR2 reads YFSETQ. CDR3 sequence (DNA): TGCGCCAGCAGCCCCGACGGCTACGAGCAGTACTTC. The encoded protein is CASSPDGYEQYF.

This chain connects TRBV11-2 to TRBJ2-3; the match to TRBD2 covers 7 bases. The CDR3 length is 15 residues. With V trimmed by 1 base and J by 6 bases, 7 bases remained unmatched. Germline V gives CDR1 SGHAT, CDR2 FQNNGV. The CDR3 here is CASSLGLALRDTQYF. The DNA of the CDR3 is TGTGCCAGCAGCTTAGGACTAGCCCTCCGGGATACGCAGTATTTT.

This chain connects TRBV6-5 to TRBJ2-3; D remains unclear. This CDR3 is built from 14 residues. The V gene's germline CDR1 is MNHEY and CDR2 SVGAGI. V was trimmed by 2 bases and J by 0 bases, leaving 6 bases between them. The CDR3 is CASSYRASTDTQYF. For the CDR3, the DNA is TGTGCCAGCAGTTACAGGGCTAGCACAGATACGCAGTATTTT.

The chain carries TRBV7-9 and TRBJ2-5; D is undetermined. V dropped 2 bases and J dropped 1 base, with 2 bases sitting between them. CDR1 and CDR2 (germline): SEHNR, FQNEAQ (reference sequence). The CDR3 is made up of 12 amino acids. The CDR3 reads CASSLFQETQYF. The CDR3 bases are TGTGCCAGCAGCTTATTCCAAGAGACCCAGTACTTC.

V and J are TRBV9 and TRBJ2-2; no reliable D call. V was shortened by 0 bases and J by 3 bases, with 12 bases between the two germline ends. This CDR3 has 16 residues. Germline values: CDR1 SGDLS, CDR2 YYNGEE. CDR3 bases: TGTGCCAGCAGCGTAGGGCTGGGAAGGTACACCGGGGAGCTGTTTTTT. Its protein product is CASSVGLGRYTGELFF.

This rearrangement joins TRBV2 to TRBJ2-4; D is perhaps TRBD1 (5 bases). Germline V CDR1 and CDR2: SNHLY, FYNNEI. V was shortened by 4 bases and J by 6 bases, with 13 bases between the two germline ends. CDR3 length: 14 amino acids. The CDR3: CASSAQWQGNIQYF. DNA for the CDR3: TGTGCCAGCAGTGCACAATGGCAGGGAAACATTCAGTACTTC.

The J gene is TRBJ1-2, the V gene TRBV15; 7 nucleotides align to TRBD1. The CDR3 sequence is 14 residues long. Per germline, CDR1 LNHNV and CDR2 YYDKDF (reference sequence). V dropped 5 bases and J dropped 3; count of bases not matched to a gene: 6. The CDR3 DNA reads TGTGCCACCAGCGTCGGACAGGACCACTATGGCTACACCTTC. It encodes CATSVGQDHYGYTF.

J is TRBJ2-1 and V is TRBV5-1; 9 nucleotides line up with TRBD1. Germline V CDR1 and CDR2: SGHRS, YFSETQ. The CDR3 consists of 17 residues. V trimming: 3 bases; J trimming: 12 bases; junction bases outside the gene matches: 19. The CDR3: CASSSKEGTGMLRRQFF. CDR3 coding DNA: TGCGCCAGCAGCTCCAAGGAGGGGACAGGGATGCTTAGAAGGCAGTTCTTC.

The J gene is TRBJ1-3, the V gene TRBV29-1; TRBD1 is a possible D gene (6 bases). In germline, CDR1 is SQVTM, CDR2 ANQGSEA. This CDR3 is built from 13 residues. Trimming took off 6 bases at V and 0 bases at J, with 9 bases between the two ends. The DNA for the CDR3 is TGCAGCGTGGGGGACAACTCTGGAAACACCATATATTTT. Encoded protein: CSVGDNSGNTIYF.

In this sample, this clone turned up once. V gene TRBV5-4 combines with J gene TRBJ1-2; no firm D call. Trimming stripped 0 bases from V and 6 bases from J, with 9 bases between. This CDR3 has 13 residues. CDR1 and CDR2 (germline): SGHNT, YYREEE (reference sequence). Here the CDR3 DNA reads TGTGCCAGCAGCTTGGTAGGGTCGCATGGCTACACCTTC. Its translation: CASSLVGSHGYTF.

The CDR3 coding sequence is TGTGCCAGCAGTTTTACGGGCGCGAGGCAGCCCCAGCATTTT. This translates into CASSFTGARQPQHF. The genes are TRBV28 and TRBJ1-5; D not resolved. There are 14 residues in the CDR3. The V end was cut by 3 bases, the J end by 7 bases, with 13 bases between. Germline assignment: CDR1 MDHEN and CDR2 SYDVKM.

The genes are TRBV10-3 and TRBJ1-2; no reliable D call. CDR1 and CDR2 (germline): ENHRY, SYGVKD. The CDR3 has 11 amino acids. V was pared by 5 bases and J by 5 bases, with 6 bases between. The CDR3 region is CAISSGYGYTF. CDR3 in DNA: TGTGCCATCAGTTCTGGTTATGGCTACACCTTC.

V is TRBV4-2 and J is TRBJ2-5, with D tentatively TRBD1 or TRBD2 (5 bases each). CDR1 LGHNA and CDR2 YNFKEQ come from the germline V gene. The length of the CDR3 is 14 residues. Trimming cost V 5 bases and J 10 bases, with 20 bases left between them. CDR3 sequence reads: CASSEALRRGDQYF. DNA of the CDR3: TGTGCCAGCAGCGAAGCCCTAAGGAGAGGGGACCAGTACTTC.

This chain links TRBV27 with TRBJ1-5; D possibly corresponds to TRBD1 (5 bases). Trimming cost V 2 bases and J 2 bases, with 13 bases left between them. The germline CDR1 and CDR2 sequences are MNHEY and SMNVEV (reference sequence). The length of the CDR3 is 16 residues. CDR3 sequence reads: CASSLEGAAGNQPQHF. The CDR3 DNA follows: TGTGCCAGCAGTTTAGAAGGGGCGGCGGGCAATCAGCCCCAGCATTTT.

This sequence joins TRBV6-1 and TRBJ1-1; tentative D call: TRBD1 (6 bases). This CDR3 comprises 16 residues. Trimming took off 3 bases at V and 5 bases at J, with 19 bases between the two ends. The germline gives CDR1 MNHNS, CDR2 SASEGT. The CDR3 DNA sequence: TGTGCCAGCAGTGACAGTTTGTGGGCAAGGGGGACTGAAGCTTTCTTT. This translates into CASSDSLWARGTEAFF.

The chain is built from TRBV30 and TRBJ2-3; 14 bases are a match to TRBD2. Trimming at V came to 5 bases and at J to 7 bases, leaving 17 bases not matched to a gene. This CDR3 spans 18 amino acids. CDR1 GTSNPN and CDR2 SVGIG come from the germline V gene (reference sequence). CDR3 amino acids: CAWWKPGLAGAEPHTQYF. In nucleotides, the CDR3 is TGTGCCTGGTGGAAACCGGGACTAGCGGGAGCCGAACCGCATACGCAGTATTTT. Full variable domain (outside the CDR3, taken from reference TRBV30 and TRBJ2-3): SQTIHQWPATLVQPVGSPLSLECTVEGTSNPNLYWYRQAAGRGLQLLFYSVGIGQISSEVPQNLSASRPQDRQFILSSKKLLLSDSGFYLCAWWKPGLAGAEPHTQYFGPGTRLTVL.

The chain links TRBV4-2 to TRBJ2-3; the match to TRBD2 covers 7 bases. The CDR3 spans 17 residues. In germline, CDR1 is LGHNA, CDR2 YNFKEQ. Unmatched junction bases numbered 6, after V lost 0 bases and J lost 0 bases. CDR3 sequence reads: CASSQEGMGGSTDTQYF. The CDR3 DNA follows: TGTGCCAGCAGCCAAGAGGGAATGGGGGGGAGCACAGATACGCAGTATTTT.

CDR3 in amino acids: CASSARGLLVDGYTF. CDR3 sequence (DNA): TGTGCCAGCAGCGCCCGGGGACTACTGGTAGACGGCTACACCTTC. The J gene is TRBJ1-2, the V gene TRBV9, with D perhaps matching TRBD1 (5 bases). The CDR3 length is 15 residues. The V end was cut by 3 bases, the J end by 8 bases, with 20 bases between. The germline CDR1 and CDR2 sequences are SGDLS and YYNGEE.